This T cell receptor (beta chain) is from a study of CD8 T cells in Susac syndrome. Points from the study as a whole: It was acknowledged in the study that its TCR sequencing and HLA analysis involved a relatively small number of individuals.

The RNA input was roughly 0.45 to 1 ug, and it was reverse transcribed with random hexamers. Using its own MiXCR run on the immunoSEQ multiplex PCR reads, TCRdb lists one record per CDR3 protein. The sample contains around 270,000 distinct CDR3 sequences, 89% of which appear only once. This clonotype was seen just once. The antigen is unknown. Germline lookup yields CDR1 GTSNPN and CDR2 SVGIG (reference sequence). V lost 4 bases and J lost 5, with 21 bases in between. This CDR3 is built from 15 residues. TCR beta from blood CD8+ and CD4+ T cells was sequenced. In contrast to the negatively isolated CD8+ and CD4+ T cells, TEMRA cells were FACS-enriched.

This chain joins TRBV30 and TRBJ2-7, with TRBD2 as a possible D gene (6 bases). The sequenced sample consisted of CD8+ T cells from PBMCs. This TCR was sampled from a human donor with multiple sclerosis. The CDR3: CAWTLGGTSTDEQYF. The CDR3 DNA reads TGTGCCTGGACCCTCGGGGGAACTTCTACCGACGAGCAGTACTTC.